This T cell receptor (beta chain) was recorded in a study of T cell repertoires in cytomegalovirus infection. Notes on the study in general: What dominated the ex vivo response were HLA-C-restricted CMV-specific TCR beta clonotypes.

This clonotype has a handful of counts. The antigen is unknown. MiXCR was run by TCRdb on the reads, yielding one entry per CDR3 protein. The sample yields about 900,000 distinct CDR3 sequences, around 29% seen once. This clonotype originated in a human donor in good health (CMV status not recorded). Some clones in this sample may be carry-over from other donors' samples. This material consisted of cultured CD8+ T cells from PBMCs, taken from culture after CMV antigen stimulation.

The DNA of the CDR3 is TGTGCCAGCAGCTTAGATTGGCGGGACTACACCTTC. It specifies CASSLDWRDYTF. V is TRBV7-9 and J is TRBJ1-2, with D hard to call. CDR3 length: 12 amino acids. The ends were cut back, 1 base at V and 10 bases at J, with 10 bases in the middle. CDR1 and CDR2 from the germline V gene are SEHNR and FQNEAQ (reference sequence).